This T cell receptor (beta chain) was sequenced during a study of graft-versus-host responses after intestinal transplantation. Study-wide background: Every transplant recipient was induced with anti-thymocyte globulin, then maintained on tacrolimus and steroids for about three years. The study, taken as a whole, reports: Recipient bone marrow held GvH clones, some seen earlier in ileum or blood. Declining HvG levels early post-transplant were linked to peak circulating GvH clone levels. Graft-donor T cell macrochimerism in patients accompanied high graft-versus-host to host-versus-graft clonal ratios in allografts.

Concerning this clone: Its matching antigen is unknown.

The CDR3 totals 12 residues. Profiling relied on immunoSEQ multiplex PCR, and the TCRdb table lists in-frame clones only, not all of them. The sample shows approximately 97,000 clones, 85% to 95% of them seen only once. The receptor was isolated from a human donor who was the organ donor for an intestinal transplant. This rearrangement joins TRBV21-1 to TRBJ2-7; the table's D call, TRBD1, was not checked against the DNA. TRBV21-1 is a pseudogene segment. The input for sequencing was unstimulated CD8+ T cells sorted from spleen or lymph node cells, taken before transplant. CDR3 loop: CASSNNSYEQYF. CDR3 DNA: TGTGCCAGCAGCAACAACTCCTACGAGCAGTACTTC.